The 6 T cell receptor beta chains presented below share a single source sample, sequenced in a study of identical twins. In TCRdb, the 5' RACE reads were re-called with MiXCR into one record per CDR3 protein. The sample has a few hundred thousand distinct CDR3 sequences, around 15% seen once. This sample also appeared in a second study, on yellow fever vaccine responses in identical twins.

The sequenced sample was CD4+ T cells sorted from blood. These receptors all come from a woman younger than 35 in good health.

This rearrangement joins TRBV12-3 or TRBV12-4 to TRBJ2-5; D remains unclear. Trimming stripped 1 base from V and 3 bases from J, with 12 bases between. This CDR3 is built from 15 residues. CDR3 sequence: CASSLEVPGEETQYF. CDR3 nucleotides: TGTGCCAGCAGTTTAGAAGTGCCGGGTGAAGAGACCCAGTACTTC.

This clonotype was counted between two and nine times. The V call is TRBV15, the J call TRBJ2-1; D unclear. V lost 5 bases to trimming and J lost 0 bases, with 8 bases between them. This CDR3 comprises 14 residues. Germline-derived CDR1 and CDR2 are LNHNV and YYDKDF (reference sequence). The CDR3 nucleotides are TGTGCCACCAGCGGCGTTAGCTCCTACAATGAGCAGTTCTTC. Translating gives CATSGVSSYNEQFF.

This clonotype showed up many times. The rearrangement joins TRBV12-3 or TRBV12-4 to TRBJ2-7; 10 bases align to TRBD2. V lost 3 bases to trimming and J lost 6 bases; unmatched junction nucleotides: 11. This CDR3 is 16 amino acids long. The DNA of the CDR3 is TGTGCCAGCAGTTTTAGCCAGCGGGAGGGCCAAGGCGAGCAGTACTTC. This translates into CASSFSQREGQGEQYF.

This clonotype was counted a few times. The DNA of the CDR3 is TGTGCCAGCAGTTCCCCCAGAGACAGGGGATTCGGCGAGCAGTACTTC. Protein: CASSSPRDRGFGEQYF. This chain uses TRBV6-5 with TRBJ2-7; TRBD1 matches 8 bases. CDR1 is MNHEY, CDR2 SVGAGI, per germline. This CDR3 region has 16 residues. The V gene end was trimmed by 4 bases and the J gene end by 6 bases; junction bases not matched to a gene: 14.

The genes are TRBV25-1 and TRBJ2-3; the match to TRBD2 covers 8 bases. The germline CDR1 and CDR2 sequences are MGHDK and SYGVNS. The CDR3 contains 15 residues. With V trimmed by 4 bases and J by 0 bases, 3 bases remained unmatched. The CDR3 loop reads CASSVLAASTDTQYF. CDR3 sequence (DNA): TGTGCCAGCAGTGTACTAGCGGCTAGCACAGATACGCAGTATTTT.

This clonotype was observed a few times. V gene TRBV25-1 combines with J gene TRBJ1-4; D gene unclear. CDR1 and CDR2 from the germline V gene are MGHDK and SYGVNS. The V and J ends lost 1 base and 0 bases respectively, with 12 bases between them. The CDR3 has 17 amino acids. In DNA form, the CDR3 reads TGTGCCAGCAGTGAATGGGCGGCGCCAGCAACTAATGAAAAACTGTTTTTT. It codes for CASSEWAAPATNEKLFF.